This T cell receptor beta chain was found in a study of cytomegalovirus exposure and HLA in healthy donors. With 60 Vbeta and 13 Jbeta primers, the PCR was carried out. Clones were read by immunoSEQ multiplex PCR, and TCRdb kept only the in-frame ones, dropping some. The sample holds about 270,000 clones, around 65% seen once. In the case of this clone: Its antigen is unidentified.

Overall study findings and caveats: What was likely a sequencing artifact was a cluster of highly shared sequence variants. As a later analysis showed, a missense DCLRE1C variant was linked to trimming of TCR beta V- and J-genes.

The sequenced sample consisted of PBMCs. The source is a female donor in good health and CMV-seronegative.

The CDR3: CATQSRDRISNYGYTF. DNA of the CDR3: TGTGCCACCCAGTCCCGGGACAGGATCTCTAACTATGGCTACACCTTC. V gene TRBV19 combines with J gene TRBJ1-2; 8 bases are a match to TRBD1. This CDR3 has 16 amino acids. With V trimmed by 10 bases and J by 0 bases, 13 bases remained unmatched. CDR1 is LNHDA, CDR2 SQIVND, per germline (reference sequence). The full variable domain, with the rest looked up from reference TRBV19 and TRBJ1-2, is DGGITQSPKYLFRKEGQNVTLSCEQNLNHDAMYWYRQDPGQGLRLIYYSQIVNDFQKGDIAEGYSVSREKKESFPLTVTSAQKNPTAFYLCATQSRDRISNYGYTFGSGTRLTVV.